This TCR beta chain was recorded in a study of blood T cells in healthy people across ages. As for the study in general: About one barcoded TCR beta cDNA was captured per two T cells.

A sample-barcoded 5' primer and a J-beta primer mix were used in a second PCR of roughly 6 to 12 cycles. The authors tagged each cDNA molecule using a template-switch adaptor with 12 random nucleotides. Via MiXCR, TCRdb re-called the 5' RACE reads, giving one row per CDR3 protein. The sample yields 1.5 million to 2 million distinct CDR3 sequences, about 50% seen once. This clonotype was seen a handful of times. V lost 1 base, J lost 4 bases, and 7 bases stayed unmatched. CDR3 length: 15 residues. Germline V CDR1 and CDR2: SGHKS, YYEKEE (reference sequence). Sequenced material: blood. The genes are TRBV5-5 and TRBJ2-5, with 7 positions matching TRBD1. The receptor was isolated from a woman in her forties in good health. CDR3 sequence reads: CASSLRQGLRETQYF. The CDR3 coding sequence is TGTGCCAGCAGCTTGCGACAGGGATTGCGAGAGACCCAGTACTTC.